The 18 T cell receptor beta chains below all came from one sample that was sequenced in a study of tumor-infiltrating lymphocytes in primary liver carcinoma. With around 500 ng total RNA as template and a constant-region primer, TCR beta cDNA was made. Sequencing libraries for TCR beta derived from three nested multiplex PCR rounds that used slightly modified ARM-PCR. Both of the initial two PCR rounds ran for around 9 cycles and employed TRBV1-TRBV30 forward primers alongside a C-beta reverse primer. Via MiXCR, TCRdb re-called the multiplex PCR reads, giving one row per CDR3 protein. The table includes around 120,000 distinct CDR3 sequences, around 65% detected once. Between about 19 and 34 mg of unsorted bulk tissue served as the source from which RNA and DNA were co-extracted. Sequences were obtained from tumor-adjacent normal liver tissue. These TCRs come from a woman aged 55-70 years with primary liver carcinoma and hepatitis B virus infection.

This clonotype has ten or more counts. The chain links TRBV6-5 to TRBJ1-1; tentative D call: TRBD1 (5 bases). Germline V gene sequence: CDR1 MNHEY, CDR2 SVGAGI. CDR3 length: 15 residues. V lost 5 bases, J lost 1 base, and 14 bases lay in between. The CDR3 here is CASSTQGRQNTEAFF. The CDR3 DNA follows: TGTGCCAGCAGTACTCAGGGACGGCAGAACACTGAAGCTTTCTTT.

This clonotype was seen just once. It may be a read error: a sequence one base away is much more abundant. This chain connects TRBV28 to TRBJ1-2, with 7 bases aligning to TRBD1. The CDR3 is made up of 12 amino acids. Germline V gene sequence: CDR1 MDHEN, CDR2 SYDVKM. The CDR3 region is CGSNRGTYGYTF. The CDR3 region has the DNA TGTGGCAGCAACAGGGGCACCTATGGCTACACCTTC.

This clonotype was recorded at least ten times. The V and J genes are TRBV30 and TRBJ2-1, with 10 positions matching TRBD2. The CDR3 has 14 residues. Germline values: CDR1 GTSNPN, CDR2 SVGIG (reference sequence). Trimming removed 0 bases from V and 6 bases from J; junction bases left unmatched: 2. The CDR3 DNA sequence: TGTGCCTGGAGTGTAGGGACTAGCGTCAATGAGCAGTTCTTC. It specifies CAWSVGTSVNEQFF. Full variable domain (remainder filled in from reference TRBV30 and TRBJ2-1): SQTIHQWPATLVQPVGSPLSLECTVEGTSNPNLYWYRQAAGRGLQLLFYSVGIGQISSEVPQNLSASRPQDRQFILSSKKLLLSDSGFYLCAWSVGTSVNEQFFGPGTRLTVL.

This clonotype was detected only once. Given a much more abundant clone one base away, this may be a read error. This chain connects TRBV7-9 to TRBJ1-1; perhaps TRBD1 as D (5 bases). The CDR3 extends over 12 amino acids. Germline V CDR1 and CDR2: SEHNR, FQNEAQ (reference sequence). V gave up 7 bases and J gave up 10 bases, with 16 bases separating them. The CDR3 loop reads CASNYGAEGAFF. DNA of the CDR3: TGTGCCAGCAACTACGGGGCAGAGGGAGCTTTCTTT.

The table lists this clonotype with many counts. The chain combines TRBV6-1 with TRBJ2-3; 7 nucleotides align to TRBD2. This CDR3 comprises 13 residues. Trimming cost V 10 bases and J 6 bases; bases outside gene matches: 10. Per the germline V gene, CDR1 is MNHNS and CDR2 is SASEGT. DNA of the CDR3: TGTGCCACCGGGACTACGCCTAGGGATACGCAGTATTTT. The encoded protein is CATGTTPRDTQYF.

Concerning this clonotype: This may be a read error: a much more frequent sequence differs by one nucleotide. The chain joins TRBV10-2 to TRBJ2-1; TRBD2 might be the D (5 bases). CDR1 and CDR2 from the germline V gene are WSHSY and SAAADI. V dropped 7 bases and J dropped 4 bases, with 14 bases sitting between them. This CDR3 is 14 amino acids long. DNA for the CDR3: TGCGCCAGCACCAGCCCTAGCTTATACAATGAGCAGTTCTTC. Translation gives CASTSPSLYNEQFF.

This clonotype has just a few counts. One end of the junction fails to match germline, which may point to a read error. V gene TRBV29-1 combines with J gene TRBJ2-1; 8 positions agree with TRBD2. This CDR3 has 14 amino acids. CDR1 and CDR2 from the germline V gene are SQVTM and ANQGSEA. DNA of the CDR3: TGCAGCATTGAGCCCAGCGGGAGTTTGAATGAGCGGTTCTTC. This sequence encodes CSIEPSGSLNERFF.

The rearrangement joins TRBV11-2 to TRBJ1-1; D uncertain. Germline CDR1 and CDR2: SGHAT and FQNNGV. The CDR3 sequence is 12 residues long. CDR3 in DNA: TGTACCATCAGCTTAGACAACACTGAAGCTTTCTTT. Translating gives CTISLDNTEAFF.

With respect to this clonotype: One end of the junction does not line up with germline, which may come from a read error. The J gene is TRBJ2-7, the V gene TRBV6-1, with D perhaps matching TRBD1 or TRBD2 (5 bases each). CDR1 and CDR2 (germline): MNHNS, SASEGT. CDR3 length: 14 residues. The CDR3 DNA sequence: TGTGCCAGCAGTGAAGCTCTCGAGGGGTATGAGCAGTATTTC. Translating gives CASSEALEGYEQYF.

As for this clonotype: In this CDR3 the conserved last residue, phenylalanine or tryptophan, is missing, so a read error is likely. The chain links TRBV6-5 to TRBJ1-2; D remains ambiguous. Trimming shortened V by 2 bases and J by 6 bases, and 10 bases separated the two germline ends. The CDR3 runs to 13 residues. CDR1 MNHEY and CDR2 SVGAGI come from the germline V gene. The CDR3 region has the DNA TGTGCCAGCAGTTACACCCGTCGCCATGGCTACACCCTC. Its translation: CASSYTRRHGYTL.

Notes on this clonotype: Relative to the germline gene, one junction end is altered; a read error may explain this. This chain connects TRBV12-3 or TRBV12-4 to TRBJ1-5; perhaps TRBD1 as D (5 bases). This CDR3 contains 14 residues. The DNA of the CDR3 is TGTGCCAGTAGTTCCGAACAGGGCAATCAGCCCCAGCATTTT. Protein: CASSSEQGNQPQHF.

This chain connects TRBV12-3 or TRBV12-4 to TRBJ1-5, with unresolved D. This CDR3 has 13 amino acids. V shed 5 bases and J shed 11 bases, with 16 bases lying between them. The CDR3 coding sequence is TGTGCCAGCAGTCCCAGAGTAATCGAGTCCCAGCATTTT. Its protein product is CASSPRVIESQHF.

The V and J genes are TRBV13 and TRBJ2-7, with a tentative D call TRBD1 (5 bases). Looked up from germline, CDR1 is PRHDT and CDR2 is FYEKMQ (reference sequence). V dropped 0 bases and J dropped 5 bases, with 11 bases sitting between them. The CDR3 sequence is 14 residues long. Written as DNA, the CDR3 is TGTGCCAGCAGCTTAGGCCTCAGGGCTCACGAGCAGTACTTC. Its protein product is CASSLGLRAHEQYF. Complete variable domain (other parts from reference TRBV13 and TRBJ2-7): AAGVIQSPRHLIKEKRETATLKCYPIPRHDTVYWYQQGPGQDPQFLISFYEKMQSDKGSIPDRFSAQQFSDYHSELNMSSLELGDSALYFCASSLGLRAHEQYFGPGTRLTVT.

Details on this clonotype: Likely a read error: the CDR3 ends without its conserved phenylalanine or tryptophan. The chain has TRBV4-3 and TRBJ2-1, with 9 bases identical to TRBD2. The CDR3 length is 16 residues. Germline-derived CDR1 and CDR2 are LGHNA and YSLEER. V shed 2 bases, J shed 8 bases, and the junction held 10 bases outside the gene matches. CDR3 in DNA: TGCGCCAGCAGCCAAAACGTAGCGGGAGCCAGAGATGAGCAGTTCTCC. The encoded protein is CASSQNVAGARDEQFS.

A single count supports this clonotype. The junction shows a germline mismatch at one end, possibly a read error. The rearrangement uses TRBV11-2 and TRBJ2-5; 13 positions agree with TRBD2. CDR3 length: 16 residues. Germline V gene lookup returns CDR1 SGHAT and CDR2 FQNNGV. CDR3 DNA sequence: TGTGCCAGAAGCTTTACAGGGACTAGCGGGATGGAGACCCAGTGCTTC. It encodes CARSFTGTSGMETQCF.

Remarks on this clonotype: A much larger clone is a single base away; this may be a read error. The gene calls are TRBV7-9 and TRBJ1-4; the D gene is possibly TRBD1 (5 bases). V gave up 7 bases and J gave up 5 bases, with 17 bases separating them. The CDR3 consists of 15 residues. The germline V gene encodes CDR1 SEHNR and CDR2 FQNEAQ (reference sequence). The CDR3 protein is CASTNRGEGNEKLFF. The CDR3 nucleotides read TGTGCCAGCACCAACCGGGGGGAGGGAAATGAAAAACTGTTTTTT.

Remarks on this clonotype: A read error may produce the germline difference seen at one junction end. The chain couples TRBV5-4 to TRBJ1-1, with 8 bases identical to TRBD1. The germline V gene encodes CDR1 SGHNT and CDR2 YYREEE (reference sequence). The CDR3 totals 14 residues. As DNA, the CDR3 is TGTGTCAGCAGCTTACAGGGGGGGAACACTGAAGCTTTCTTT. This gives the protein CVSSLQGGNTEAFF.

This chain links TRBV28 with TRBJ1-2, with D tentatively TRBD1 (6 bases). The CDR3 length is 14 residues. Trimming took 5 bases from V and 4 from J, leaving 14 bases between them. In germline, CDR1 is MDHEN, CDR2 SYDVKM. The CDR3 region is CASSVGAGFYGYTF. The CDR3 DNA follows: TGTGCCAGCAGTGTGGGGGCAGGCTTCTATGGCTACACCTTC.